This TCR beta chain stems from a study of identical twins. Broader study findings: Conclusions relied on cross-sectional statistical analysis, not following the same donors. Zero-insertion results could be subject to partial confounding by invariant MAIT and iNKT cells. Out-of-frame sharing of TCR alpha in monozygotic twins was underestimated by models.

The V segment lost 6 bases and the J segment 1 base; nucleotides outside the gene matches: 8. Germline V gene sequence: CDR1 SQVTM, CDR2 ANQGSEA. The CDR3 has 14 amino acids. TCRdb itself ran the 5' RACE reads through MiXCR, one entry per CDR3 protein. The sample has more than 400,000 distinct CDR3 sequences, 15% seen once. Concerning this clonotype: The target antigen is unknown.

This same sample was also taken into another study, of yellow fever vaccine responses in identical twins. That source notes: After vaccination, twins' T cell response reportedly seemed partly convergent, partly personalized.

The sequence came from a woman between 18 and 30 years old in good health. The chain is built from TRBV29-1 and TRBJ1-1, with 7 bases fitting TRBD1. Source material: CD4+ T cells sorted from blood. CDR3 sequence (DNA): TGCAGCGTCGAAATCGGGACAGCGAACACTGAAGCTTTCTTT. It yields the protein CSVEIGTANTEAFF.